This TCR beta chain stems from a study of cytomegalovirus exposure and HLA in healthy donors. Study information: A later analysis reported the roughly 120 validation repertoires used the same platform as the 500 to 800 first-cohort repertoires. Notes on the study in general: Through in vitro validation, a few CMV-associated chains were shown to be specific for CMV antigens.

Using immunoSEQ multiplex PCR, the repertoire was profiled, and TCRdb retains in-frame clones only, with some absent. Of more than 250,000 clones listed, less than 95% are singletons. V was cut by 5 bases and J by 1 base, with 11 bases left in between. The CDR3 runs 15 residues. Germline V CDR1 and CDR2: KGHSH, LQKENI. As concerns this clone: Its cognate antigen is unknown.

The receptor was derived from a woman aged 25 to 39 in good health and CMV-seronegative. The chain couples TRBV18 to TRBJ1-4; TRBD1 is a possible D gene (5 bases). Sequences were obtained from PBMCs. CDR3 nucleotide sequence: TGTGCCAGCTCAGCAGGGAGTCGAACTAATGAAAAACTGTTTTTT. As protein: CASSAGSRTNEKLFF. The full variable domain, in which reference TRBV18 and TRBJ1-4 provide the parts outside the CDR3, is NAGVMQNPRHLVRRRGQEARLRCSPMKGHSHVYWYRQLPEEGLKFMVYLQKENIIDESGMPKERFSAEFPKEGPSILRIQQVVRGDSAAYFCASSAGSRTNEKLFFGSGTQLSVL.